Listed here are 21 T cell receptor beta chains from one sample, sequenced in a study of blood T cell repertoires in COVID-19. TCRdb's copy holds only in-frame clones and misses some; the assay was immunoSEQ multiplex PCR. This table has approximately 91,000 clones, around 72% appearing once. Sample: peripheral blood. Receptors originate from a man in his 70s with acute or convalescent COVID-19.

The genes are TRBV28 and TRBJ1-6; 7 bases are shared with TRBD1. V was pared by 6 bases and J by 0 bases, with 5 bases of the junction left unmatched. This CDR3 spans 16 amino acids. The germline gives CDR1 MDHEN, CDR2 SYDVKM. In DNA, the CDR3 is TGTGCCAGCAGGGGGGCAGGGGGCTCCTATAATTCACCCCTCCACTTT. Translated, it gives CASRGAGGSYNSPLHF.

This chain links TRBV2 with TRBJ1-6; TRBD1 might be the D (6 bases). Trimming pared 7 bases from V and 7 bases from J, leaving 20 bases between. CDR3 length: 16 residues. CDR1 and CDR2 (germline): SNHLY, FYNNEI. CDR3 coding DNA: TGTGCCAGCACCCCACGCAGGGGAAGGGGGAATTCACCCCTCCACTTT. It yields the protein CASTPRRGRGNSPLHF.

The V call is TRBV7-2, the J call TRBJ1-2; D remains unclear. CDR1 is SGHTA and CDR2 is FQGNSA in the germline V gene. V lost 6 bases to trimming and J lost 4 bases, with 12 bases between them. The CDR3 contains 13 residues. The CDR3 DNA follows: TGTGCCAGCAGTAAAATGGGAGGCTATGGCTACACCTTC. The encoded protein is CASSKMGGYGYTF.

This CDR3 is CASSYGGAGNTIYF. CDR3 nucleotides: TGTGCCAGCAGTTACGGCGGGGCTGGAAACACCATATATTTT. This rearrangement joins TRBV6-2 or TRBV6-3 to TRBJ1-3, with D unresolved. Germline lookup yields CDR1 MNHEY and CDR2 SVGEGT. The germline V and J ends were trimmed by 2 bases and 2 bases, with 7 bases remaining between them. There are 14 residues in the CDR3.

The chain has TRBV28 and TRBJ1-4; D is perhaps TRBD1 (5 bases). V was cut by 2 bases and J by 12 bases, with 16 bases left in between. Germline values: CDR1 MDHEN, CDR2 SYDVKM. The CDR3 is made up of 14 amino acids. CDR3 loop: CASSLGTVGLELFF. The DNA of the CDR3 is TGTGCCAGCAGTTTAGGCACAGTGGGACTAGAACTGTTTTTT.

This clone has only a few counts. V usage is TRBV12-3 or TRBV12-4 and J usage is TRBJ2-7; 10 bases map to TRBD1. Unmatched junction bases numbered 7, after V lost 6 bases and J lost 8 bases. This CDR3 has 13 residues. CDR3 in DNA: TGTGCCAGCAGCAGGGACAGGGGTGGGCAGCAGTACTTC. Residues: CASSRDRGGQQYF.

This chain links TRBV11-3 with TRBJ2-3; perhaps TRBD1 as D (6 bases). Germline V lookup: CDR1 SGHNT, CDR2 YENEEA. The CDR3 loop spans 15 amino acids. The ends were cut back, 5 bases at V and 2 bases at J, with 14 bases in the middle. CDR3 in DNA: TGTGCCAGCAGCCTAAACAGGGCCCCCACAGATACGCAGTATTTT. Residues: CASSLNRAPTDTQYF. Full variable domain (missing parts from reference TRBV11-3 and TRBJ2-3): EAGVVQSPRYKIIEKKQPVAFWCNPISGHNTLYWYLQNLGQGPELLIRYENEEAVDDSQLPKDRFSAERLKGVDSTLKIQPAELGDSAVYLCASSLNRAPTDTQYFGPGTRLTVL.

About this clone: The same CDR3 also results from other DNA sequences found in this sample. The rearrangement joins TRBV18 to TRBJ2-5; D call uncertain. Germline CDR1 reads KGHSH; CDR2 reads LQKENI. Trimming shortened V by 2 bases and J by 5 bases, and 3 bases separated the two germline ends. The CDR3 length is 11 residues. The CDR3 is CASSPGETQYF. In DNA, the CDR3 is TGTGCCAGCTCACCAGGCGAGACCCAGTACTTC.

The V gene is TRBV5-1, the J gene TRBJ2-2, with D possibly being TRBD2 (6 bases). Trimming removed 0 bases at V and 6 bases at J, with 24 bases between. Germline CDR1 reads SGHRS; CDR2 reads YFSETQ. This CDR3 spans 19 amino acids. CDR3 in DNA: TGCGCCAGCAGCTTGGGGAAACATCTAGCGTCAGTGTTCTCCGGGGAGCTGTTTTTT. Translation: CASSLGKHLASVFSGELFF.

The chain joins TRBV10-3 to TRBJ2-1; D is possibly TRBD2 (6 bases). CDR1 and CDR2 from the germline V gene are ENHRY and SYGVKD. This CDR3 comprises 16 residues. Trimming shortened V by 2 bases and J by 6 bases, and 17 bases separated the two germline ends. The CDR3 DNA reads TGTGCCATCAGTGAGGGAGCGGGCTTTTTTGGCAATGAGCAGTTCTTC. Its translation is CAISEGAGFFGNEQFF.

The V gene is TRBV5-1, the J gene TRBJ2-7, with D perhaps TRBD2 (6 bases). V gave up 0 bases and J gave up 2 bases, with 12 bases separating them. The germline gives CDR1 SGHRS, CDR2 YFSETQ. The CDR3 covers 15 residues. DNA of the CDR3: TGCGCCAGCAGCTTGGGTGCAGGGAGGCCCTACGAGCAGTACTTC. Its translation is CASSLGAGRPYEQYF.

The chain combines TRBV18 with TRBJ1-2; tentatively, D is TRBD1 (5 bases). V was clipped by 2 bases and J by 5 bases, with 21 bases between them. This CDR3 spans 17 amino acids. CDR1 and CDR2 (germline): KGHSH, LQKENI. CDR3 nucleotides: TGTGCCAGCTCACCAATCCAGCAGGGAACAACGATGTATGGCTACACCTTC. Its translation is CASSPIQQGTTMYGYTF.

The genes are TRBV6-5 and TRBJ1-3, with D hard to call. CDR3 length: 15 amino acids. V lost 8 bases, J lost 0 bases, and 14 bases lay in between. Germline loops: CDR1 MNHEY, CDR2 SVGAGI. The CDR3 loop is CASRELTLSGNTIYF. The CDR3 region has the DNA TGTGCCAGCCGGGAGCTAACCCTCTCTGGAAACACCATATATTTT.

This chain links TRBV2 with TRBJ2-7, with 13 bases identical to TRBD2. Germline values: CDR1 SNHLY, CDR2 FYNNEI. The CDR3 contains 20 residues. V lost 3 bases to trimming and J lost 5 bases; unmatched junction nucleotides: 19. The CDR3 coding sequence is TGTGCCAGCAGTGATATTCCGGGACTAGCGGGGTATCGAGACTCGCACGAGCAGTACTTC. This codes for CASSDIPGLAGYRDSHEQYF.

The chain carries TRBV3-1 (or the pseudogene TRBV3-2) and TRBJ2-2, with 8 positions matching TRBD2. The germline CDR1 and CDR2 sequences are LGHDT and YNNKEL (reference sequence). J lost 6 bases, V lost 4 bases, and 10 bases had no gene match. The CDR3 contains 16 residues. Here the CDR3 reads CASSRVRASGPGELFF. The CDR3 region has the DNA TGTGCCAGCAGCCGAGTCCGGGCTAGCGGGCCCGGGGAGCTGTTTTTT.

The chain combines TRBV7-2 with TRBJ2-7; D is unclear. The CDR3 spans 15 residues. The V end lost 0 bases, the J end lost 2 bases, and 11 bases lay between the germline ends. Germline CDR1 and CDR2: SGHTA and FQGNSA. The CDR3 protein is CASSLAPHGAYEQYF. The CDR3 DNA follows: TGTGCCAGCAGCTTAGCGCCCCACGGAGCCTACGAGCAGTACTTC.

The rearrangement uses TRBV7-2 and TRBJ2-1, with 15 positions matching TRBD2. Germline CDR1 is SGHTA and CDR2 is FQGNSA. Trimming took 5 bases from V and 6 from J; bases not matched to a gene: 8. The CDR3 totals 17 residues. The CDR3 region has the DNA TGTGCCAGCAGCCTAGGGACTAGCGGGAGGCTGAGCAATGAGCAGTTCTTC. Translating it yields CASSLGTSGRLSNEQFF.

The chain combines TRBV7-6 with TRBJ1-6; TRBD1 agrees at 11 bases. Germline trimming cut 4 bases from V and 7 bases from J; bases unmatched to any gene: 3. The germline CDR1 and CDR2 sequences are SGHVS and FNYEAQ. This CDR3 is built from 15 residues. The CDR3 DNA sequence: TGTGCCAGCAGCTCATGGGACAGGGGGAATTCACCCCTCCACTTT. Translation: CASSSWDRGNSPLHF. Looking up the rest from reference TRBV7-6 and TRBJ1-6 gives the full variable domain: GAGVSQSPRYKVTKRGQDVALRCDPISGHVSLYWYRQALGQGPEFLTYFNYEAQQDKSGLPNDRFSAERPEGSISTLTIQRTEQRDSAMYRCASSSWDRGNSPLHFGNGTRLTVT.

This sequence joins TRBV1 and TRBJ2-3; no check of the table's D call, TRBD2, against the DNA was made. TRBV1 is classified as a pseudogene. This CDR3 is built from 18 residues. The CDR3 DNA is TGCACCAGCAGCCAAGTGTTCGGAGCGGGAGTAATAAGTGATACGCAGTATTTT. Protein: CTSSQVFGAGVISDTQYF.

This chain uses TRBV5-1 with TRBJ2-7, with no clear D. CDR1 is SGHRS and CDR2 is YFSETQ in the germline V gene. The CDR3 sequence is 11 residues long. The ends were cut back, 5 bases at V and 3 bases at J, with 6 bases in the middle. The CDR3 coding sequence is TGCGCCAGCAGTTATAACTACGAGCAGTACTTC. Its translation is CASSYNYEQYF. Full variable domain (missing parts from reference TRBV5-1 and TRBJ2-7): KAGVTQTPRYLIKTRGQQVTLSCSPISGHRSVSWYQQTPGQGLQFLFEYFSETQRNKGNFPGRFSGRQFSNSRSEMNVSTLELGDSALYLCASSYNYEQYFGPGTRLTVT.

There are a few counts of this clone. The V call is TRBV7-9, the J call TRBJ1-4; D possibly corresponds to TRBD1 (5 bases). CDR1 and CDR2 (germline): SEHNR, FQNEAQ (reference sequence). The CDR3 spans 13 residues. V lost 6 bases and J lost 8, with 13 bases in between. The CDR3 coding sequence is TGTGCCAGCAGACTTACCACAGGAGAAAAACTGTTTTTT. Translated: CASRLTTGEKLFF.